This T cell receptor beta chain was profiled in a study of blood T cell repertoires in COVID-19. In the source study's methods: The assay estimated nucleated cells by amplifying reference gene primers. Repertoires were generated with immunoSEQ multiplex PCR, while TCRdb's copy carries only in-frame clones and drops some. V and J calls and clone size are copied from that table; D and trimming were computed from the DNA. The data hold 280,000 or so clones, with about 85% observed a single time. V shed 5 bases and J shed 5 bases, with 19 bases lying between them. Germline-derived CDR1 and CDR2 are MDHEN and SYDVKM. This CDR3 is 15 amino acids long.

Material: peripheral blood. J is TRBJ2-7 and V is TRBV28, with a tentative D call TRBD2 (6 bases). This sequence was found in a human donor in a cohort sampled during active COVID-19. The CDR3 reads CASSPPGLSTHEQYF. The CDR3 DNA reads TGTGCCAGCAGTCCGCCGGGACTCTCAACCCACGAGCAGTACTTC. Full variable domain (remainder filled in from reference TRBV28 and TRBJ2-7): DVKVTQSSRYLVKRTGEKVFLECVQDMDHENMFWYRQDPGLGLRLIYFSYDVKMKEKGDIPEGYSVSREKKERFSLILESASTNQTSMYLCASSPPGLSTHEQYFGPGTRLTVT.